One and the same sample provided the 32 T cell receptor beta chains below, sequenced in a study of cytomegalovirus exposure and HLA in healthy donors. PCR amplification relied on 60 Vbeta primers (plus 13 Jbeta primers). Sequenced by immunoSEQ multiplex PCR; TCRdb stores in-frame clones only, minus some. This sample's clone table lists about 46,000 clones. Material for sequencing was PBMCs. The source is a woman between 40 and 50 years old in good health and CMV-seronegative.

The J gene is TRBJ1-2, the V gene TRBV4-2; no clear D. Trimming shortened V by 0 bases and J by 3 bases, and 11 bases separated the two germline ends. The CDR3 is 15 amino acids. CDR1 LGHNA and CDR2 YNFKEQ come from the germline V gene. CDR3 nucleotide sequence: TGTGCCAGCAGCCAAGAGAAGGAGGGCCACTATGGCTACACCTTC. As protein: CASSQEKEGHYGYTF.

The DNA of the CDR3 is TGCGCCAGCAGCTTGTCTACAGGGGGAACTGAAGCTTTCTTT. This codes for CASSLSTGGTEAFF. The chain combines TRBV5-1 with TRBJ1-1; 8 nucleotides align to TRBD1. CDR1 SGHRS and CDR2 YFSETQ come from the germline V gene. There are 14 residues in the CDR3. V lost 1 base and J lost 5; bases outside the gene matches: 4. Full variable domain (missing parts from reference TRBV5-1 and TRBJ1-1): KAGVTQTPRYLIKTRGQQVTLSCSPISGHRSVSWYQQTPGQGLQFLFEYFSETQRNKGNFPGRFSGRQFSNSRSEMNVSTLELGDSALYLCASSLSTGGTEAFFGQGTRLTVV.

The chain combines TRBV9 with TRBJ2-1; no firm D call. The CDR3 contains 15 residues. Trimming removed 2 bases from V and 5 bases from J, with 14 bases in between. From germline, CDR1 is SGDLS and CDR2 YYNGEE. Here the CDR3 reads CASSVDDKIDNEQFF. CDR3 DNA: TGTGCCAGCAGCGTTGATGACAAGATCGACAATGAGCAGTTCTTC. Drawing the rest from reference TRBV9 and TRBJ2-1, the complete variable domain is DSGVTQTPKHLITATGQRVTLRCSPRSGDLSVYWYQQSLDQGLQFLIQYYNGEERAKGNILERFSAQQFPDLHSELNLSSLELGDSALYFCASSVDDKIDNEQFFGPGTRLTVL.

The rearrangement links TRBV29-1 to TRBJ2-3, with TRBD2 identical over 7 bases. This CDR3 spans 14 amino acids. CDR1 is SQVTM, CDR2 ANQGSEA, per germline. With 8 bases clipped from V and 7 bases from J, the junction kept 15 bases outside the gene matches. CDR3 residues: CSTDGGRARYTQYF. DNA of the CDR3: TGCAGCACCGACGGTGGGAGGGCCCGATATACGCAGTATTTT.

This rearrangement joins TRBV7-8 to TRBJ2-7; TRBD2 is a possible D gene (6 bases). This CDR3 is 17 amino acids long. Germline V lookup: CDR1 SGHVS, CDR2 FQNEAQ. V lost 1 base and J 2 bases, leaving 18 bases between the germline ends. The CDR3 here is CASSLVLSSGLPYEQYF. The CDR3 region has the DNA TGTGCCAGCAGCTTAGTACTGAGTTCGGGACTCCCCTACGAGCAGTACTTC.

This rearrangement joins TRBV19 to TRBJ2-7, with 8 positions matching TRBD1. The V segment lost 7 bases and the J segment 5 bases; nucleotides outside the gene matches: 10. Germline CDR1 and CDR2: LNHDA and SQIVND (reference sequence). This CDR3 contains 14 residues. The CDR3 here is CASKGQGGSDEQYF. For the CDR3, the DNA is TGTGCCAGTAAAGGACAGGGCGGTAGCGACGAGCAGTACTTC.

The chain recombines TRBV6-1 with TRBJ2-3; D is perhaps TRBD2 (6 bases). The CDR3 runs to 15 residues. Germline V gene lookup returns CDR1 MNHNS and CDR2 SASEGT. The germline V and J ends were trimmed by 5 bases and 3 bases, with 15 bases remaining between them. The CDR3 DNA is TGTGCCAGCAGTTGGGAGGCAGGGTATACAGATACGCAGTATTTT. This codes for CASSWEAGYTDTQYF.

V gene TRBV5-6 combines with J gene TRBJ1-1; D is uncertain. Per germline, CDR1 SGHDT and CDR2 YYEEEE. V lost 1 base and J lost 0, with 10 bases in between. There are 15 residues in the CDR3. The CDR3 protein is CASSLSGIVNTEAFF. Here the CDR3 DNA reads TGTGCCAGCAGCTTGTCCGGTATAGTGAACACTGAAGCTTTCTTT.

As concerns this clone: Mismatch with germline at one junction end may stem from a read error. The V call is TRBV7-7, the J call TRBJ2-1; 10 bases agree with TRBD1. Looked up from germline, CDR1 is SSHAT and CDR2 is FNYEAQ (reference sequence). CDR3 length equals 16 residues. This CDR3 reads CASSLGGTGADNEQFF. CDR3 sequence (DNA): TGTGCTAGCAGCTTAGGAGGGACAGGGGCGGACAATGAGCAGTTCTTC.

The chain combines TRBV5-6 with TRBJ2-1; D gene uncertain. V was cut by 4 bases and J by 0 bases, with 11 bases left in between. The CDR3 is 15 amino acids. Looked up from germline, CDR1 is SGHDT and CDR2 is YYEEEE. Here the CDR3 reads CASSTTWSSYNEQFF. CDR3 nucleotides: TGTGCCAGCAGCACCACCTGGAGCTCCTACAATGAGCAGTTCTTC.

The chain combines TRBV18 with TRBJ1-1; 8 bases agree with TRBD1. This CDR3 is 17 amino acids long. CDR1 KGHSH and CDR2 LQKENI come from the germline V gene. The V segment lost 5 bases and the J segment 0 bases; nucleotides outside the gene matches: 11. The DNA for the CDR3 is TGTGCCAGCTCAAGACAGGGGCCCGGGGGAATGAACACTGAAGCTTTCTTT. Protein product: CASSRQGPGGMNTEAFF.

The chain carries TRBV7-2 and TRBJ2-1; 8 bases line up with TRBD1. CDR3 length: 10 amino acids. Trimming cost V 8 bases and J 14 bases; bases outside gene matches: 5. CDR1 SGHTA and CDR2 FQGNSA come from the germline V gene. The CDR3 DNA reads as TGTGCCAGCGGCAGGGGGCAGGAGTTCTTC. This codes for CASGRGQEFF.

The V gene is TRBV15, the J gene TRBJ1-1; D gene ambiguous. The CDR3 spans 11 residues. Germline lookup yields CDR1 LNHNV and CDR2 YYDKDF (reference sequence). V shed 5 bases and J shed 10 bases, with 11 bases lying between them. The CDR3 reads CATSASGPAFF. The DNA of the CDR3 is TGTGCCACCAGCGCCTCAGGCCCAGCTTTCTTT.

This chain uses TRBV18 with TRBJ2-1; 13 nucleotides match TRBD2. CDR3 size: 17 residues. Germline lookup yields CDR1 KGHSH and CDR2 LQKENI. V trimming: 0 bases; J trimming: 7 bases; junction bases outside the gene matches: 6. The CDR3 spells CASSPPRTSGSKNEQFF. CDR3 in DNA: TGTGCCAGCTCACCACCGAGGACTAGCGGGAGTAAAAATGAGCAGTTCTTC.

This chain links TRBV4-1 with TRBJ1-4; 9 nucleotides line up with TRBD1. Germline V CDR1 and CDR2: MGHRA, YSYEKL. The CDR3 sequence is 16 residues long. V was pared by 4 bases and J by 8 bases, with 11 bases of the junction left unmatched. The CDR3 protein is CASSPGQGVYEEKLFF. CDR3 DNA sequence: TGCGCCAGCAGCCCGGGACAGGGAGTGTACGAGGAAAAACTGTTTTTT.

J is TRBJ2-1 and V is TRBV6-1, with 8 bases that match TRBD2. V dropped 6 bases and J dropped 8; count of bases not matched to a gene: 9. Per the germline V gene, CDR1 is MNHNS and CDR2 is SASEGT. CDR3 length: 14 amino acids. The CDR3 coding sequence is TGTGCCAGCAGGGAGCGGGAGTATGAGGATGAGCAGTTCTTC. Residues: CASREREYEDEQFF.

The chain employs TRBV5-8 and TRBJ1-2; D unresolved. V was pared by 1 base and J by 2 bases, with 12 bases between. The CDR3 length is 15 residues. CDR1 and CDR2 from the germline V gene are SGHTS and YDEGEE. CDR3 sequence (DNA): TGTGCCAGCAGCTTGAGTGGGAGCCCGAACTATGGCTACACCTTC. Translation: CASSLSGSPNYGYTF.

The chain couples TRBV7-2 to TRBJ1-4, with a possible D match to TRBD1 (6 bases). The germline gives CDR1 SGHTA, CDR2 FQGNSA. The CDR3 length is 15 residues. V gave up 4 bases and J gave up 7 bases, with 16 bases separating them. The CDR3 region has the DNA TGTGCCAGCAGCTACGTAGGGGGTGAGGGTGAAAAACTGTTTTTT. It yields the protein CASSYVGGEGEKLFF.

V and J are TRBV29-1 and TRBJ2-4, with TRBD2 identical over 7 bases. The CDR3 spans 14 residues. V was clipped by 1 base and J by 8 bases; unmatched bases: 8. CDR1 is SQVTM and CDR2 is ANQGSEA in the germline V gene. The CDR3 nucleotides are TGCAGCGTTGAAGGGGAGGGCAGGACGGACATTCAGTACTTC. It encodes CSVEGEGRTDIQYF.

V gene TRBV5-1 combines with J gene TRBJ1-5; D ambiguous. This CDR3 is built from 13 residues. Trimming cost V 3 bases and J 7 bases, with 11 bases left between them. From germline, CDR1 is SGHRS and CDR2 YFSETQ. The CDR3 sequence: CASSSEAGQPQHF. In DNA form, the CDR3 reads TGCGCCAGCAGCTCGGAAGCAGGCCAGCCCCAGCATTTT.

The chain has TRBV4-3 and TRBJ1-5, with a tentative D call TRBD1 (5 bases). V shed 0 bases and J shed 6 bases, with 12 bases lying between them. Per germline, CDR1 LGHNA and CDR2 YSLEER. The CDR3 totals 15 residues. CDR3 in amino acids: CASSQDGGQGQPQHF. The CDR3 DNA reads TGCGCCAGCAGCCAAGATGGAGGGCAGGGTCAGCCCCAGCATTTT.

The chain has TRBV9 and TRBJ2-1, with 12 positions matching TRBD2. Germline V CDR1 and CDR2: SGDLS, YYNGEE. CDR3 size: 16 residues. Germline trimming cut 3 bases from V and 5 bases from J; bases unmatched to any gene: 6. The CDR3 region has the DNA TGTGCCAGCAGCGCCTCACTAGCGGGAGGCGACAATGAGCAGTTCTTC. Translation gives CASSASLAGGDNEQFF. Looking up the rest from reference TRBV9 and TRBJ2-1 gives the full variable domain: DSGVTQTPKHLITATGQRVTLRCSPRSGDLSVYWYQQSLDQGLQFLIQYYNGEERAKGNILERFSAQQFPDLHSELNLSSLELGDSALYFCASSASLAGGDNEQFFGPGTRLTVL.

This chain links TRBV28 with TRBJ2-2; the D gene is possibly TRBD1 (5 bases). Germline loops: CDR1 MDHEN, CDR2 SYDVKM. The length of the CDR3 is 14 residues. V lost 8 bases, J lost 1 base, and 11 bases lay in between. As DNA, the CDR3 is TGTGCCAGCGTAAGGGGCGGGAACACCGGGGAGCTGTTTTTT. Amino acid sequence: CASVRGGNTGELFF.

In DNA, the CDR3 is TGTGCCAGCAGCCTAGGGCCCTACCAGGGGGACTACGAGCAGTACTTC. It encodes CASSLGPYQGDYEQYF. The chain has TRBV11-2 and TRBJ2-7; 7 bases are shared with TRBD1. The CDR3 loop spans 16 amino acids. Looked up from germline, CDR1 is SGHAT and CDR2 is FQNNGV. Unmatched junction bases numbered 13, after V lost 5 bases and J lost 3 bases. The full variable domain, with the rest looked up from reference TRBV11-2 and TRBJ2-7, is EAGVAQSPRYKIIEKRQSVAFWCNPISGHATLYWYQQILGQGPKLLIQFQNNGVVDDSQLPKDRFSAERLKGVDSTLKIQPAKLEDSAVYLCASSLGPYQGDYEQYFGPGTRLTVT.

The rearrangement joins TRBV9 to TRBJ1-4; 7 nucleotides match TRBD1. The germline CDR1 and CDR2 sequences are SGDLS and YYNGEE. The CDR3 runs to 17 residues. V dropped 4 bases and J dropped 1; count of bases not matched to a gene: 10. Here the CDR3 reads CASSQSGGQVTNEKLFF. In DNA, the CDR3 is TGTGCCAGCAGCCAATCAGGGGGTCAGGTAACTAATGAAAAACTGTTTTTT.

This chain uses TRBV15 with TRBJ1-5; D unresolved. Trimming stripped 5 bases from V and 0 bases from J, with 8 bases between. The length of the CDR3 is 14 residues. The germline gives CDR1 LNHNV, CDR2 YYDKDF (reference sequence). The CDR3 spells CATSSVASNQPQHF. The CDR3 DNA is TGTGCCACCAGCTCCGTAGCTAGCAATCAGCCCCAGCATTTT.

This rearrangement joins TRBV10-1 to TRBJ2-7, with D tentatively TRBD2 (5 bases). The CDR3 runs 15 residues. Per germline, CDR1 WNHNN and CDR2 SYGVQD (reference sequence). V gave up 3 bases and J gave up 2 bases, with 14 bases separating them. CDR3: CASSEDSRETYEQYF. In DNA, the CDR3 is TGCGCCAGCAGTGAAGATTCGAGGGAAACCTACGAGCAGTACTTC.

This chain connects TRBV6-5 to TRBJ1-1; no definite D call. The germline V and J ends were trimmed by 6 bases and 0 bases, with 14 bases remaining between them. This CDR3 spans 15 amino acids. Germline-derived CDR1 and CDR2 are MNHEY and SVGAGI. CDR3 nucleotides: TGTGCCAGCAGGCCCCCTGGCCGGGTGAACACTGAAGCTTTCTTT. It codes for CASRPPGRVNTEAFF.

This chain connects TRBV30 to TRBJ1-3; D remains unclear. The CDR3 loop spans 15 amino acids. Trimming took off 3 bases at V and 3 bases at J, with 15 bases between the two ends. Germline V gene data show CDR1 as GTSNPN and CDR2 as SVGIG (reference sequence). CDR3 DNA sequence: TGTGCCTGGAGGACTTCAGTCCGAGGTGGAAACACCATATATTTT. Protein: CAWRTSVRGGNTIYF.

The DNA for the CDR3 is TGCGCCAGCAGCCAAGCCCAGGGGTTGATCGACAATGAGCAGTTCTTC. Encoded protein: CASSQAQGLIDNEQFF. The chain recombines TRBV4-3 with TRBJ2-1; possibly TRBD1 for D (6 bases). V was trimmed by 1 base and J by 5 bases, leaving 15 bases between them. CDR3 length: 16 residues. Per the germline V gene, CDR1 is LGHNA and CDR2 is YSLEER.

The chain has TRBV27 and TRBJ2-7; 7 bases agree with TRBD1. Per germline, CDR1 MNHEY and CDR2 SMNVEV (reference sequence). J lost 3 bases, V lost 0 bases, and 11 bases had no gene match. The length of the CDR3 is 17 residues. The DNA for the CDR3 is TGTGCCAGCAGTTTATCGAATTCTGGGCCAGGGGGCTACGAGCAGTACTTC. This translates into CASSLSNSGPGGYEQYF.

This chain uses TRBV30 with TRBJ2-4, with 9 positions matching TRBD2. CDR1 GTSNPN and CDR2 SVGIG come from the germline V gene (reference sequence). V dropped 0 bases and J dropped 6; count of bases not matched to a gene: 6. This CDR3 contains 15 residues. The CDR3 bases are TGTGCCTGGAGTGTACAGAGTAGCGGGGGAAACATTCAGTACTTC. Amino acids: CAWSVQSSGGNIQYF.